This TCR beta chain was captured in a study of T cell responses to AZD1222 COVID-19 vaccine. As concerns this clone: Its target is unknown.

Sequencing used immunoSEQ multiplex PCR; TCRdb keeps in-frame clones, though not all of them. The top ten hold less than 5.5% of the sample, which has tens of thousands of clones, more than 75% seen once. Regarding the study as a whole: Donor demographics were predominantly white British with a female majority; clonal diversity may be underestimated. Epitopes outside B.1.351 and B.1.1.7 mutated regions reportedly drew nearly half of spike TCRs. Every sample of the repertoires postdated the peak T cell response.

The V and J ends lost 3 bases and 6 bases, in that order; junction bases with no gene match: 1. This CDR3 spans 13 amino acids. Germline lookup yields CDR1 ENHRY and CDR2 SYGVKD. This sequence originates from an adult in good health. The sample in question was peripheral blood, obtained on day 0 of MenACWY control vaccination. The rearrangement links TRBV10-3 to TRBJ1-2; TRBD1 matches 10 bases. The CDR3 loop is CAISEGTGDGYTF. Written as DNA, the CDR3 is TGTGCCATCAGTGAAGGGACAGGGGATGGCTACACCTTC.